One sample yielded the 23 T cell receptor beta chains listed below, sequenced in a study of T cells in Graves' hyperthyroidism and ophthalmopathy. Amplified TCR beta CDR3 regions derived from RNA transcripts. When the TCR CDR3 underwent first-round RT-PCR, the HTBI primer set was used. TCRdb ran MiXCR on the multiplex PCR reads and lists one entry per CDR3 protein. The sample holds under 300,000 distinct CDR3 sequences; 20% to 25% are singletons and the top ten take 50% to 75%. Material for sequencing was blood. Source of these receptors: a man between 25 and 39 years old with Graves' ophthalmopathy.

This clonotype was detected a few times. The CDR3 nucleotides are TGTGCCAGCAGCAACGGGGGGGCAGGCTATACAGATACGCAGTATTTT. Translating gives CASSNGGAGYTDTQYF. J is TRBJ2-3 and V is TRBV27, with 8 bases lining up with TRBD2. V gave up 6 bases and J gave up 3 bases; unmatched junction bases: 11. Germline V gene sequence: CDR1 MNHEY, CDR2 SMNVEV (reference sequence). The CDR3 extends over 16 amino acids.

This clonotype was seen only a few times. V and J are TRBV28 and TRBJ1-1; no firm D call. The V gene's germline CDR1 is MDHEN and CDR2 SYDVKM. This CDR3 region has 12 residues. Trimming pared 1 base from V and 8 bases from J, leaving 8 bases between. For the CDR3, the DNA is TGTGCCAGCAGTTTATCCCGGCTAGAAGCTTTCTTT. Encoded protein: CASSLSRLEAFF.

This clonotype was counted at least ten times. The CDR3 sequence is CASRALRVEAAYEQYF. In nucleotides, the CDR3 is TGTGCCAGCAGGGCTCTGCGGGTTGAGGCGGCCTACGAGCAGTACTTC. The J gene is TRBJ2-7, the V gene TRBV2; a weak D match, TRBD2 (5 bases). The germline CDR1 and CDR2 sequences are SNHLY and FYNNEI. This CDR3 contains 16 residues. V lost 6 bases and J lost 2, with 20 bases in between.

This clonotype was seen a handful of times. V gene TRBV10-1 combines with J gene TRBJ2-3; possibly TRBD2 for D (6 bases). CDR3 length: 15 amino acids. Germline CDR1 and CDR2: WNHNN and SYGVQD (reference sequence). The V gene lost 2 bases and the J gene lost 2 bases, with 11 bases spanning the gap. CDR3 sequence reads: CASSERESLTDTQYF. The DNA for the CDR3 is TGCGCCAGCAGTGAGCGGGAGAGTCTCACAGATACGCAGTATTTT.

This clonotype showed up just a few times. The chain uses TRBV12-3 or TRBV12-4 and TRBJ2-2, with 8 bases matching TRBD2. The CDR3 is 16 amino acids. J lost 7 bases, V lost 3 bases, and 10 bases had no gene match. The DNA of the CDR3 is TGTGCCAGCAGTTTGTTAGCGGGATTAGGAATCGGGGAGCTGTTTTTT. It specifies CASSLLAGLGIGELFF.

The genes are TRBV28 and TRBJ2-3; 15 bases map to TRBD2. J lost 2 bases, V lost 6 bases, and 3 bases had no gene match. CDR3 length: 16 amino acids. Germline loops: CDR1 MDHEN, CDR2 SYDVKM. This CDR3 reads CASRGTSGRITDTQYF. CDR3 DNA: TGTGCCAGCAGGGGGACTAGCGGGAGGATCACAGATACGCAGTATTTT. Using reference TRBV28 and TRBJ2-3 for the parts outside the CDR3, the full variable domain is DVKVTQSSRYLVKRTGEKVFLECVQDMDHENMFWYRQDPGLGLRLIYFSYDVKMKEKGDIPEGYSVSREKKERFSLILESASTNQTSMYLCASRGTSGRITDTQYFGPGTRLTVL.

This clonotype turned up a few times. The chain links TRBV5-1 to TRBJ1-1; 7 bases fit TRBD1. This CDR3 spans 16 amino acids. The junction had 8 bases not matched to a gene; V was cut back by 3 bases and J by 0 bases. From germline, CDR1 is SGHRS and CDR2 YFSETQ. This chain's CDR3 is CASSSGRGTMNTEAFF. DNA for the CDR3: TGCGCCAGCAGCTCGGGCAGGGGGACCATGAACACTGAAGCTTTCTTT.

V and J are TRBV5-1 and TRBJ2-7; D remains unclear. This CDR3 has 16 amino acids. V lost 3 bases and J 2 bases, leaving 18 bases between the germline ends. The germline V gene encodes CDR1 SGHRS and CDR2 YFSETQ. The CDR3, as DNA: TGCGCCAGCAGCTCCCCTGGTTTGGGTTCTGCCTACGAGCAGTACTTC. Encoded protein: CASSSPGLGSAYEQYF.

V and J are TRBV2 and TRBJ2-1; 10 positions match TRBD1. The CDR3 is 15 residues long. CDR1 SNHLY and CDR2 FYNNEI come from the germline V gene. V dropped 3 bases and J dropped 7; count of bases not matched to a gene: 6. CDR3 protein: CASSEGQGRGNEQFF. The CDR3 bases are TGTGCCAGCAGTGAGGGACAGGGGAGGGGGAATGAGCAGTTCTTC.

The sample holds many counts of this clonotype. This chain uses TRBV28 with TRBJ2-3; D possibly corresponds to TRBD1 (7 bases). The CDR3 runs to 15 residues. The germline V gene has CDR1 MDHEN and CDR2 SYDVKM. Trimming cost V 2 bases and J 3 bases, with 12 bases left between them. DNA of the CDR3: TGTGCCAGCAGTTTAGCGGGACAGAGGACAGATACGCAGTATTTT. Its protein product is CASSLAGQRTDTQYF. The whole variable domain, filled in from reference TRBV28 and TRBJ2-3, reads DVKVTQSSRYLVKRTGEKVFLECVQDMDHENMFWYRQDPGLGLRLIYFSYDVKMKEKGDIPEGYSVSREKKERFSLILESASTNQTSMYLCASSLAGQRTDTQYFGPGTRLTVL.

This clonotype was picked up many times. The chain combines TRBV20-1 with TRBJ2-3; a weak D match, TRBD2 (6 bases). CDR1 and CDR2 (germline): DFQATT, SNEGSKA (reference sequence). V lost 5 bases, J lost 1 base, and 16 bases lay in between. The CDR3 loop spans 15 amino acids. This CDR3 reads CSARRSGLGTDTQYF. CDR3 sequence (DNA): TGCAGTGCTCGACGAAGCGGGTTGGGCACAGATACGCAGTATTTT.

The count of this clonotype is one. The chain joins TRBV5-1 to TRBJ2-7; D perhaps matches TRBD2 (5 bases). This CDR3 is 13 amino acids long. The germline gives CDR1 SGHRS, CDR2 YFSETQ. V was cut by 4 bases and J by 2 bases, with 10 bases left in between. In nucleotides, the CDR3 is TGCGCCAGCAGCCGAGAGGGAGCCTACGAGCAGTACTTC. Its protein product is CASSREGAYEQYF.

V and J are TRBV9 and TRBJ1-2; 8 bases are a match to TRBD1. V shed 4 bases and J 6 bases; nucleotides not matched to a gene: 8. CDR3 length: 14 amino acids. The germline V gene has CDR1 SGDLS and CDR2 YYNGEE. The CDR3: CASSSLGQGNGYTF. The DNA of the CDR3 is TGTGCCAGCAGCTCCCTTGGACAGGGTAATGGCTACACCTTC.

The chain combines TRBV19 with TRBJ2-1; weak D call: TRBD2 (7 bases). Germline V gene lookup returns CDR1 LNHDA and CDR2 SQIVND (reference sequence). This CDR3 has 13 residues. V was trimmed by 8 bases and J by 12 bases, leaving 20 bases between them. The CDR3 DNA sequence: TGTGCCAGTGGACCTCGGGGGGCGTTGGTGCAGTTCTTC. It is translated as CASGPRGALVQFF.

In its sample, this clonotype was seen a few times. This CDR3 is CASRGGWQGRSPLHF. DNA for the CDR3: TGTGCCAGCAGAGGGGGCTGGCAGGGTCGGTCACCCCTCCACTTT. The rearrangement uses TRBV6-1 and TRBJ1-6; the match to TRBD1 covers 7 bases. Germline CDR1 MNHNS, CDR2 SASEGT. This CDR3 is 15 amino acids long. J was trimmed by 10 bases and V by 6 bases; bases with no gene match: 12.

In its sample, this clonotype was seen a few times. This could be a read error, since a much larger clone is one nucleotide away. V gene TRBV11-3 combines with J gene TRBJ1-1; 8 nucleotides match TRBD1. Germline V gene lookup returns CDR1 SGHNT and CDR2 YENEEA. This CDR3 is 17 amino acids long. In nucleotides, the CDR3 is TGTGCCAGTCGCTCGGCGCAGGGGGCGGGGGGGACCACTGAAGCTTCCTTT. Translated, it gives CASRSAQGAGGTTEASF.

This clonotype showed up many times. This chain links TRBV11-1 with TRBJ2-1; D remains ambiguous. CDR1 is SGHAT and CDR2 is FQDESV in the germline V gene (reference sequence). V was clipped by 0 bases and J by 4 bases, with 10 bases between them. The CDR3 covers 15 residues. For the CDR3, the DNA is TGTGCCAGCAGCTTAGCGAGGCAGAGTTACAATGAGCAGTTCTTC. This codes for CASSLARQSYNEQFF.

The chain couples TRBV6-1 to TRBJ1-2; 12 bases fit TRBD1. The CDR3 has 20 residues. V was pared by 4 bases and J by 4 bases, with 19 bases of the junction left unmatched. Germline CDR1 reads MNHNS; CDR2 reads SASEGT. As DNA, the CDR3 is TGTGCCAGCAGTGCCATGCGCCTAACGGGACAGGGGGCCCGGGGCTATGGCTACACCTTC. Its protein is CASSAMRLTGQGARGYGYTF.

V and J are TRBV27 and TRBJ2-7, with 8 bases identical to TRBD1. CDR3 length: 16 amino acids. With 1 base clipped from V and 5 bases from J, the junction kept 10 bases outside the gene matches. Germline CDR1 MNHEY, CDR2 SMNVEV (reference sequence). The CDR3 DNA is TGTGCCAGCAGTTTATATAGGCCGACAGGGGTCGACGAGCAGTACTTC. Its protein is CASSLYRPTGVDEQYF.

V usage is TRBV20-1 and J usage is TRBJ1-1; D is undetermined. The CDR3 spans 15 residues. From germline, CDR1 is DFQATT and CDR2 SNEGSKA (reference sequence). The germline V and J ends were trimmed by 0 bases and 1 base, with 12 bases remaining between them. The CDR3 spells CSARDLAGGNTEAFF. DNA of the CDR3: TGCAGTGCTAGAGACTTAGCGGGAGGGAACACTGAAGCTTTCTTT.

CDR3 in DNA: TGTGCCAGCAGACCCTCCGGACCCGCCTACAATGAGCAGTTCTTC. This sequence encodes CASRPSGPAYNEQFF. The J gene is TRBJ2-1, the V gene TRBV12-3 or TRBV12-4, with D unresolved. V lost 6 bases to trimming and J lost 2 bases, with 14 bases between them. This CDR3 is 15 amino acids long.

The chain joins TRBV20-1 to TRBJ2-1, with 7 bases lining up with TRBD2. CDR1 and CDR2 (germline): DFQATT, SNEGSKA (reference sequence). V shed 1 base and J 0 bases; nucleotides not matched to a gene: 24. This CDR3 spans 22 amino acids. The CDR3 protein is CSARGAYSEGGRHIFSYNEQFF. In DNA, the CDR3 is TGCAGTGCTAGAGGCGCTTATTCGGAAGGCGGGAGACACATCTTCTCCTACAATGAGCAGTTCTTC.

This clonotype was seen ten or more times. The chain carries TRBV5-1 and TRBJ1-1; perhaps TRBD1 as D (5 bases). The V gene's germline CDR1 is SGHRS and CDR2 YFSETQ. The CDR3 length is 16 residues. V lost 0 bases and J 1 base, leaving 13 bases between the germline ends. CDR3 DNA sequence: TGCGCCAGCAGCTTGGAAATAAGGACACCGAACACTGAAGCTTTCTTT. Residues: CASSLEIRTPNTEAFF. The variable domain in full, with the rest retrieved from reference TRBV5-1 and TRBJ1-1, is KAGVTQTPRYLIKTRGQQVTLSCSPISGHRSVSWYQQTPGQGLQFLFEYFSETQRNKGNFPGRFSGRQFSNSRSEMNVSTLELGDSALYLCASSLEIRTPNTEAFFGQGTRLTVV.